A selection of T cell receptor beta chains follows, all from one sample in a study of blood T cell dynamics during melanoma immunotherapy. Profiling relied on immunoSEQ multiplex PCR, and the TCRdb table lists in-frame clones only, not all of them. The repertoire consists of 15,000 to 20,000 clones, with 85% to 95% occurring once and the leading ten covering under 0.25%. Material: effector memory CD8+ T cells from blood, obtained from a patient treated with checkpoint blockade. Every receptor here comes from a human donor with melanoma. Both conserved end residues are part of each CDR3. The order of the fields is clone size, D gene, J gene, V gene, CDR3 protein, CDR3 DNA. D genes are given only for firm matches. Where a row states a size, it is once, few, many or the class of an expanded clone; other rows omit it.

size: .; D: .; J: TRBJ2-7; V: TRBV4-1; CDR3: CASSQVQDSAYEQYF; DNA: TGCGCCAGCAGCCAAGTACAGGACTCGGCCTACGAGCAGTACTTC
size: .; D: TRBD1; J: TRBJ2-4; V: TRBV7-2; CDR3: CASSGDSKNIQYF; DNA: TGTGCCAGCAGCGGGGACAGCAAAAACATTCAGTACTTC
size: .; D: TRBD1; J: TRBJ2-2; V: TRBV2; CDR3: CASGVDRQGANTGELFF; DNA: TGTGCCAGCGGAGTAGACAGACAGGGGGCGAACACCGGGGAGCTGTTTTTT
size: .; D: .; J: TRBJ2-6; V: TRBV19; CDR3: CASSATSTTGANVLTF; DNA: TGTGCCAGTAGTGCGACATCGACGACTGGGGCCAACGTCCTGACTTTC
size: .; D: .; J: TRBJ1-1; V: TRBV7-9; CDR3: CASSLEGARWNTEAFF; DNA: TGTGCCAGCAGCTTAGAAGGGGCAAGGTGGAACACTGAAGCTTTCTTT
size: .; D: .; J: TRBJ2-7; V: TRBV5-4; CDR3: CASSLGSGEQYF; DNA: TGTGCCAGCAGCTTGGGTAGCGGCGAGCAGTACTTC
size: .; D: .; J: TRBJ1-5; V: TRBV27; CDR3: CASSSYSNQPQHF; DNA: TGTGCCAGCAGTTCCTATAGCAATCAGCCCCAGCATTTT
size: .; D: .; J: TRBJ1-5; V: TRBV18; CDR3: CASSPRREEVWNQPQHF; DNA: TGTGCCAGCTCACCACGAAGGGAGGAGGTTTGGAATCAGCCCCAGCATTTT
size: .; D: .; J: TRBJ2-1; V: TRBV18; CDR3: CASSDRRLVSYNEQFF; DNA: TGTGCCAGCTCGGACAGGAGACTAGTATCCTACAATGAGCAGTTCTTC
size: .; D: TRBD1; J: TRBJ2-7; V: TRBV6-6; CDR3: CASRGQGPPEQYF; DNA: TGTGCCAGCAGGGGACAGGGTCCCCCCGAGCAGTACTTC
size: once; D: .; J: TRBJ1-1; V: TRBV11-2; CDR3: CASSDNTYVWTEAFF; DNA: TGTGCCAGCAGCGATAATACCTACGTTTGGACTGAAGCTTTCTTT
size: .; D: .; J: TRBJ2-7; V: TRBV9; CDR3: CASSVDSGNYEQYF; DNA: TGTGCCAGCAGCGTAGACTCAGGGAATTACGAGCAGTACTTC
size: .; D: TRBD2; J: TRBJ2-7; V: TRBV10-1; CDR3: CASSPMGGEHEQYF; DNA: TGCGCCAGCAGCCCAATGGGGGGGGAGCACGAGCAGTACTTC
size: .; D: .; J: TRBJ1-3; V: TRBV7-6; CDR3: CASSYLAQQAGNTIYF; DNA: TGTGCCAGCAGCTACTTAGCCCAACAGGCCGGAAACACCATATATTTT
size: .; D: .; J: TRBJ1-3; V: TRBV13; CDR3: CASSLDGAGNTIYF; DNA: TGTGCCAGCAGCTTAGATGGTGCTGGAAACACCATATATTTT
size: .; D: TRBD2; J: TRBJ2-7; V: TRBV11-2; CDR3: CASSFERESEQYF; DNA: TGTGCCAGCAGCTTTGAGCGGGAGAGCGAGCAGTACTTC
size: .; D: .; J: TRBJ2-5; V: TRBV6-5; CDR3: CASSRDRQETQYF; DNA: TGTGCCAGCAGCCGCGACAGGCAAGAGACCCAGTACTTC
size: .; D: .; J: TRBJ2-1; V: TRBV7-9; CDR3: CASSPITPREYSYNEQFF; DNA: TGTGCCAGCAGCCCTATCACGCCCCGGGAATACTCCTACAATGAGCAGTTCTTC
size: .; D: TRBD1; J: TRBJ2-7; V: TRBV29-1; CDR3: CSVETQGASYEQYF; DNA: TGCAGCGTCGAAACCCAGGGGGCATCCTACGAGCAGTACTTC
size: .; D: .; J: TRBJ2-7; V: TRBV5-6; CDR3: CASTLLGGTSSYEQYF; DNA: TGTGCCAGCACCCTCCTGGGGGGAACTAGCAGCTACGAGCAGTACTTC
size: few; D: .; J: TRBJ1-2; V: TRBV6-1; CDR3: CASSAFGGYTF; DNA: TGTGCCAGCAGTGCTTTTGGAGGCTACACCTTC
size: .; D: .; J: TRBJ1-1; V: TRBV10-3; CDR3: CAISEWGDTEAFF; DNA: TGTGCCATCAGTGAGTGGGGAGACACTGAAGCTTTCTTT
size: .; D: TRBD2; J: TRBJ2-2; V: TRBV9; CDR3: CASSVPSSGRGSTGELFF; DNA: TGTGCCAGCAGCGTTCCCTCTAGCGGGAGGGGTAGCACCGGGGAGCTGTTTTTT
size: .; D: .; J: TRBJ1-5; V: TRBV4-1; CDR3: CASSQDGGLGNQPQHF; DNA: TGCGCCAGCAGCCAAGATGGGGGCTTGGGCAATCAGCCCCAGCATTTT
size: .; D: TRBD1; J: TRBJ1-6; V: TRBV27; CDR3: CASRHRGYDSPLHF; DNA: TGTGCCAGCCGTCACAGGGGCTACGATTCACCCCTCCACTTT
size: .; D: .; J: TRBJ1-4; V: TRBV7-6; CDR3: CASSSRQALNEKLFF; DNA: TGTGCCAGCAGCTCGAGACAGGCCTTGAATGAAAAACTGTTTTTT
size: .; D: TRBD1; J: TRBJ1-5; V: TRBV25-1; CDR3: CASRGTGGNQPQHF; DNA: TGTGCCAGCAGGGGGACAGGGGGCAATCAGCCCCAGCATTTT